These 29 T cell receptor beta chains originate from one sample sequenced in a study of T cells of healthy individuals. TCRdb re-derived calls from the 5' RACE reads in MiXCR, one entry per CDR3 protein. The sample lists around 98,000 distinct CDR3 sequences; roughly 18% were seen once. Receptors originate from a human donor in good health.

This sequence joins TRBV5-1 and TRBJ2-3; the D is unclear. The CDR3 extends over 12 amino acids. Germline V CDR1 and CDR2: SGHRS, YFSETQ. V was shortened by 0 bases and J by 5 bases, with 4 bases between the two germline ends. CDR3: CASSLGVDTQYF. In nucleotides, the CDR3 is TGCGCCAGCAGCTTGGGAGTAGATACGCAGTATTTT.

As concerns this clonotype: With a much larger clone just one base away, this may be a read error. The missing conserved phenylalanine or tryptophan at the end of this CDR3 makes a read error likely. V is TRBV28 and J is TRBJ2-7, with D tentatively TRBD1 or TRBD2 (5 bases each). In germline, CDR1 is MDHEN, CDR2 SYDVKM. V was cut by 5 bases and J by 7 bases, with 21 bases left in between. This CDR3 is built from 15 residues. CDR3 residues: CASSPSGRGFGEQYL. For the CDR3, the DNA is TGTGCCAGCAGTCCTTCGGGACGCGGATTTGGGGAGCAGTACTTA.

This clonotype was observed many times. V and J are TRBV18 and TRBJ1-3; tentative D call: TRBD1 (5 bases). The CDR3 extends over 14 amino acids. Trimming stripped 0 bases from V and 13 bases from J, with 16 bases between. Germline V gene sequence: CDR1 KGHSH, CDR2 LQKENI. CDR3 amino acids: CASSPPSIGAKIYF. CDR3 bases: TGTGCCAGCTCACCACCGTCAATTGGGGCGAAGATATATTTT.

The chain combines TRBV5-1 with TRBJ2-1; 8 bases match TRBD1. CDR3 length: 15 residues. The germline V gene encodes CDR1 SGHRS and CDR2 YFSETQ. J gave up 4 bases and V 4 bases, and 7 bases lay outside the gene matches. Here the CDR3 DNA reads TGCGCCAGCAGCCCAACCGGGACAGGTTACAATGAGCAGTTCTTC. Residues: CASSPTGTGYNEQFF. Variable domain in full (rest from reference TRBV5-1 and TRBJ2-1): KAGVTQTPRYLIKTRGQQVTLSCSPISGHRSVSWYQQTPGQGLQFLFEYFSETQRNKGNFPGRFSGRQFSNSRSEMNVSTLELGDSALYLCASSPTGTGYNEQFFGPGTRLTVL.

J is TRBJ1-2 and V is TRBV28; D not certain. Germline values: CDR1 MDHEN, CDR2 SYDVKM. V lost 3 bases and J lost 4, with 3 bases in between. CDR3 size: 11 residues. This CDR3 reads CASSFPYGYTF. In nucleotides, the CDR3 is TGTGCCAGCAGTTTCCCCTATGGCTACACCTTC.

The rearrangement uses TRBV7-8 and TRBJ2-7; D tentatively fits TRBD1 or TRBD2 (5 bases each). Trimming pared 7 bases from V and 6 bases from J, leaving 19 bases between. Looked up from germline, CDR1 is SGHVS and CDR2 is FQNEAQ. There are 14 residues in the CDR3. Here the CDR3 reads CASTRRRGPSEQYF. The CDR3 DNA reads as TGTGCCAGCACCCGAAGACGGGGCCCATCCGAGCAGTACTTC.

This chain joins TRBV7-9 and TRBJ2-7; TRBD1 might be the D (5 bases). The CDR3 totals 15 residues. The germline V gene encodes CDR1 SEHNR and CDR2 FQNEAQ (reference sequence). V shed 4 bases and J shed 6 bases, with 19 bases lying between them. The CDR3 loop is CASSSVRGPRGEQYF. CDR3 bases: TGTGCCAGCAGCTCCGTAAGAGGTCCTAGGGGCGAGCAGTACTTC.

V is TRBV28 and J is TRBJ1-4; D is ambiguous. Trimming took off 3 bases at V and 3 bases at J, with 11 bases between the two ends. The germline CDR1 and CDR2 sequences are MDHEN and SYDVKM. The CDR3 runs to 15 residues. The CDR3 coding sequence is TGTGCCAGCAGTTTTACTGACGGACCTAATGAAAAACTGTTTTTT. Translated, it gives CASSFTDGPNEKLFF. Looking up the rest from reference TRBV28 and TRBJ1-4 gives the full variable domain: DVKVTQSSRYLVKRTGEKVFLECVQDMDHENMFWYRQDPGLGLRLIYFSYDVKMKEKGDIPEGYSVSREKKERFSLILESASTNQTSMYLCASSFTDGPNEKLFFGSGTQLSVL.

This clonotype was seen a handful of times. The chain carries TRBV7-8 and TRBJ1-1; no clear D gene. Germline V gene sequence: CDR1 SGHVS, CDR2 FQNEAQ. Trimming stripped 5 bases from V and 1 base from J, with 8 bases between. The CDR3 contains 13 residues. CDR3 sequence: CASSIIGNTEAFF. The CDR3 nucleotides are TGTGCCAGCAGCATCATAGGGAACACTGAAGCTTTCTTT.

This clonotype was counted many times. The chain joins TRBV18 to TRBJ2-4, with a possible D match to TRBD2 (5 bases). Germline CDR1 is KGHSH and CDR2 is LQKENI. This CDR3 spans 17 amino acids. The ends were cut back, 4 bases at V and 8 bases at J, with 24 bases in the middle. CDR3 amino acids: CASSLAGSFYGDYIQYF. The CDR3 DNA reads as TGTGCCAGCTCACTCGCGGGTTCGTTTTATGGGGATTACATTCAGTACTTC.

V is TRBV23-1 and J is TRBJ1-4, with D perhaps TRBD1 (6 bases). TRBV23-1 is sorted into the ORF group, with uncertain function. V was clipped by 7 bases and J by 5 bases, with 11 bases between them. The CDR3 has 13 amino acids. CDR3 coding DNA: TGCGCCAGCATAAGGACAGTCAATGAAAAACTGTTTTTT. This codes for CASIRTVNEKLFF.

In its sample, this clonotype was seen a few times. The chain combines TRBV6-5 with TRBJ2-1; 15 nucleotides agree with TRBD2. Germline-derived CDR1 and CDR2 are MNHEY and SVGAGI. V lost 4 bases, J lost 7 bases, and 2 bases stayed unmatched. The CDR3 covers 15 residues. CDR3 nucleotide sequence: TGTGCCAGCAGTTTCGGGACTAGCGGGAGGAATGAGCAGTTCTTC. Translating it yields CASSFGTSGRNEQFF.

This clonotype was seen a few times. The genes are TRBV29-1 and TRBJ2-3, with 9 bases that match TRBD2. Germline V gene sequence: CDR1 SQVTM, CDR2 ANQGSEA. CDR3 length: 16 amino acids. With 4 bases clipped from V and 5 bases from J, the junction kept 13 bases outside the gene matches. CDR3 residues: CSVGRTSDPWEDTQYF. CDR3 nucleotide sequence: TGCAGCGTTGGTAGGACTAGCGACCCGTGGGAAGATACGCAGTATTTT.

This clonotype has more than one count but fewer than ten. The chain links TRBV6-6 to TRBJ1-5; tentatively, D is TRBD1 (5 bases). The CDR3 totals 16 residues. The germline V and J ends were trimmed by 4 bases and 1 base, with 14 bases remaining between them. Germline V lookup: CDR1 MNHNY, CDR2 SVGAGI (reference sequence). The CDR3 DNA reads TGTGCCAGCAGTTCCCCAGGGTTAAGGAGCAATCAGCCCCAGCATTTT. Amino acids: CASSSPGLRSNQPQHF.

This clonotype was observed at least ten times. The chain couples TRBV29-1 to TRBJ2-1; 9 positions match TRBD1. The V gene end was trimmed by 5 bases and the J gene end by 4 bases; junction bases not matched to a gene: 3. This CDR3 region has 13 residues. Per germline, CDR1 SQVTM and CDR2 ANQGSEA. The CDR3 spells CSVRDRVYNEQFF. DNA for the CDR3: TGCAGCGTTCGGGACAGGGTGTACAATGAGCAGTTCTTC.

The table lists this clonotype with a few counts. The chain has TRBV6-5 and TRBJ1-5, with TRBD1 matching 10 bases. The CDR3 runs to 18 residues. V shed 6 bases and J 2 bases; nucleotides not matched to a gene: 13. Germline V lookup: CDR1 MNHEY, CDR2 SVGAGI. In DNA, the CDR3 is TGTGCCAGCAGCCGAGGCGGGACAGGGGTAGTGGGCAATCAGCCCCAGCATTTT. Translation gives CASSRGGTGVVGNQPQHF.

V usage is TRBV15 and J usage is TRBJ2-7; D is possibly TRBD1 or TRBD2 (6 bases each). The germline CDR1 and CDR2 sequences are LNHNV and YYDKDF (reference sequence). With 1 base removed from V and 7 bases from J, the gap between germline ends came to 11 bases. This CDR3 has 13 amino acids. This CDR3 reads CATSRGGGGEQYF. CDR3 nucleotide sequence: TGTGCCACCAGCAGAGGAGGAGGGGGGGAGCAGTACTTC.

This clonotype was found many times. The rearrangement links TRBV29-1 to TRBJ2-3; TRBD2 agrees at 7 bases. V shed 5 bases, J shed 2 bases, and the junction held 13 bases outside the gene matches. The CDR3 sequence is 16 residues long. From germline, CDR1 is SQVTM and CDR2 ANQGSEA. The CDR3 DNA reads TGCAGCGTTCGTCGGACTAGAAGTGGCATCACAGATACGCAGTATTTT. It encodes CSVRRTRSGITDTQYF.

The chain is built from TRBV7-6 and TRBJ2-3; the match to TRBD2 covers 13 bases. Germline V gene lookup returns CDR1 SGHVS and CDR2 FNYEAQ. The CDR3 has 16 amino acids. V shed 8 bases and J 4 bases; nucleotides not matched to a gene: 9. CDR3 bases: TGTGCCAGCTCCCTTCGGACTAGCGGGGGACCAGATACGCAGTATTTT. Encoded protein: CASSLRTSGGPDTQYF.

The rearrangement links TRBV29-1 to TRBJ1-1, with D possibly TRBD1 on 5 matching bases. The CDR3 runs 12 residues. From germline, CDR1 is SQVTM and CDR2 ANQGSEA. Between the trimmed V and J ends, which lost 8 bases and 4 bases, there was a span of 14 bases. The CDR3 nucleotides read TGCAGCACGTCGCAGGGTGGCACTGAAGCTTTCTTT. Protein product: CSTSQGGTEAFF. The variable domain in full, with the rest retrieved from reference TRBV29-1 and TRBJ1-1, is SAVISQKPSRDICQRGTSLTIQCQVDSQVTMMFWYRQQPGQSLTLIATANQGSEATYESGFVIDKFPISRPNLTFSTLTVSNMSPEDSSIYLCSTSQGGTEAFFGQGTRLTVV.

V and J are TRBV9 and TRBJ2-5; TRBD1 might be the D (6 bases). Trimming took 4 bases from V and 5 from J, leaving 9 bases between them. CDR1 is SGDLS, CDR2 YYNGEE, per germline. This CDR3 contains 12 residues. This CDR3 reads CASSLTGETQYF. Here the CDR3 DNA reads TGTGCCAGCAGCTTAACAGGGGAGACCCAGTACTTC.

This clonotype has a count of ten or more. This chain uses TRBV5-1 with TRBJ2-3; D ambiguous. Germline V gene data show CDR1 as SGHRS and CDR2 as YFSETQ. V was trimmed by 0 bases and J by 2 bases, leaving 7 bases between them. The CDR3 is 14 residues long. The CDR3 region has the DNA TGCGCCAGCAGCTTGGACCCTCTCACAGATACGCAGTATTTT. It translates to CASSLDPLTDTQYF.

This clonotype was picked up many times. The genes are TRBV19 and TRBJ1-5, with unresolved D. The CDR3 runs to 15 residues. Germline V gives CDR1 LNHDA, CDR2 SQIVND (reference sequence). Trimming pared 8 bases from V and 6 bases from J, leaving 20 bases between. CDR3 in DNA: TGTGCCAGTGGTGTAGCAGGTTCGGGTAGTCAGCCCCAGCATTTT. It yields the protein CASGVAGSGSQPQHF.

This clonotype came up a few times. The chain combines TRBV7-9 with TRBJ2-5; TRBD1 might be the D (6 bases). The germline V and J ends were trimmed by 0 bases and 4 bases, with 12 bases remaining between them. The CDR3 has 15 residues. CDR1 SEHNR and CDR2 FQNEAQ come from the germline V gene (reference sequence). The CDR3 protein is CASSLALGGPETQYF. The CDR3 nucleotides read TGTGCCAGCAGCTTAGCCCTTGGGGGCCCAGAGACCCAGTACTTC. Filled out from reference TRBV7-9 and TRBJ2-5, the complete variable domain reads DTGVSQNPRHKITKRGQNVTFRCDPISEHNRLYWYRQTLGQGPEFLTYFQNEAQLEKSRLLSDRFSAERPKGSFSTLEIQRTEQGDSAMYLCASSLALGGPETQYFGPGTRLLVL.

The CDR3 here is CASSKQGTDTQYF. CDR3 bases: TGCGCCAGCAGCAAGCAGGGTACAGATACGCAGTATTTT. The chain has TRBV5-1 and TRBJ2-3, with a weak D call TRBD1 (5 bases). The CDR3 has 13 amino acids. Trimming stripped 4 bases from V and 3 bases from J, with 9 bases between. From germline, CDR1 is SGHRS and CDR2 YFSETQ.

The chain has TRBV5-1 and TRBJ2-7; D ambiguous. CDR1 is SGHRS, CDR2 YFSETQ, per germline. Trimming removed 0 bases from V and 1 base from J, with 11 bases in between. The CDR3 totals 15 residues. The CDR3 here is CASSLGQVGSYEQYF. The CDR3 nucleotides are TGCGCCAGCAGCTTGGGGCAGGTCGGTTCCTACGAGCAGTACTTC.

V gene TRBV20-1 combines with J gene TRBJ1-1; D is ambiguous. The CDR3 runs 14 residues. The V end lost 0 bases, the J end lost 5 bases, and 13 bases lay between the germline ends. Germline CDR1 and CDR2: DFQATT and SNEGSKA (reference sequence). In nucleotides, the CDR3 is TGCAGTGCTAGAGATCGAGGGTTGGGGACTGAAGCTTTCTTT. This gives the protein CSARDRGLGTEAFF.

This clonotype was counted at least ten times. The genes are TRBV20-1 and TRBJ1-5, with D uncertain. Trimming took 0 bases from V and 7 from J, leaving 13 bases between them. The CDR3 is 14 amino acids. Germline V gene data show CDR1 as DFQATT and CDR2 as SNEGSKA (reference sequence). CDR3: CSARDYRDGQPQHF. CDR3 in DNA: TGCAGTGCTAGAGATTATAGAGACGGCCAGCCCCAGCATTTT.

There are a few counts of this clonotype. This chain connects TRBV20-1 to TRBJ1-1; D uncertain. V lost 3 bases and J lost 2, with 7 bases in between. CDR1 is DFQATT and CDR2 is SNEGSKA in the germline V gene (reference sequence). The length of the CDR3 is 12 residues. The CDR3 is CSASDGNTEAFF. CDR3 nucleotides: TGCAGTGCTAGTGATGGTAACACTGAAGCTTTCTTT.